This T cell receptor beta chain was found in a study of CD8 T cells in Susac syndrome. Whole-study context: Treatment at blood withdrawal was none, corticosteroids, or intravenous immunoglobulin alone in Susac syndrome patients.

Random hexamers were used to reverse transcribe roughly 0.5 to 1 ug of RNA. Each CDR3 protein gets one entry after TCRdb re-called the immunoSEQ multiplex PCR reads with MiXCR. The sample records roughly 190,000 distinct CDR3 sequences, more than 85% being singletons. A single count supports this clonotype. Its antigen is still unknown. Whole-study results and caveats: Clonal expansion did not appear in Susac syndrome CD4+ T cell repertoires.

V shed 0 bases and J shed 5 bases, with 13 bases lying between them. Germline V CDR1 and CDR2: SGDLS, YYNGEE. The CDR3 runs 15 residues. The origin of this receptor is a human donor with Susac syndrome. The chain has TRBV9 and TRBJ2-3; D may correspond to TRBD1 or TRBD2 (5 bases each). The sequencing sample was made of CD4+ T cells from PBMCs. In nucleotides, the CDR3 is TGTGCCAGCAGCGTAGATGAGGGACCGATAGATACGCAGTATTTT. It encodes CASSVDEGPIDTQYF. The whole variable domain, filled in from reference TRBV9 and TRBJ2-3, reads DSGVTQTPKHLITATGQRVTLRCSPRSGDLSVYWYQQSLDQGLQFLIQYYNGEERAKGNILERFSAQQFPDLHSELNLSSLELGDSALYFCASSVDEGPIDTQYFGPGTRLTVL.